This TCR beta chain originates from a study of post-analysis software for immune sequencing data. Per the germline V gene, CDR1 is SQVTM and CDR2 is ANQGSEA. With V trimmed by 5 bases and J by 8 bases, 9 bases remained unmatched. The length of the CDR3 is 13 residues. Unique-molecular-identifier-tagged TCR beta cDNA libraries were used. TCRdb re-analysed the PCR reads in MiXCR, keeping a single row per CDR3 protein. The sample records under 650,000 distinct CDR3 sequences, roughly 47% being singletons. This clonotype showed up just a few times. The antigen remains unidentified. Study conclusions and caveats: In patients, TRBV5-6, TRBV5-1 and TRBV20-1 belonged to roughly five TRBV segments found more frequently than in controls. Compared against controls, patients with multiple sclerosis displayed significantly lower normalized Chao1 diversity.

The chain employs TRBV29-1 and TRBJ2-1; 7 nucleotides agree with TRBD1. The sequence came from a girl aged 5-17 years with multiple sclerosis. The sequenced sample was blood. This CDR3 reads CSVIGQVSDEQFF. The CDR3 DNA reads as TGCAGCGTTATCGGACAGGTTAGCGATGAGCAGTTCTTC.